This TCR beta chain was recorded in a study of T-cell memory formation after mild COVID-19. About this clonotype: Its target is not known.

TCRdb called the 5' RACE reads again in MiXCR, with one record for every CDR3 protein. The repertoire holds about 430,000 distinct CDR3 sequences, 20% to 25% seen once, with about 10% in the top ten. Study-wide findings and caveats: For contracting clones, CD4+ ones sat mainly in CM and EM, CD8+ in EMRA.

Material for sequencing was PBMCs or a T cell subset sorted from them (not recorded which). This receptor was identified in an adult woman who had mild COVID-19 (a few samples of this study predate the infection). Cell type and time point are not known.

The CDR3: CSARGRTSGPYNEQFF. CDR3 nucleotides: TGCAGTGCTAGAGGGCGGACTAGCGGACCCTACAATGAGCAGTTCTTC. The genes are TRBV20-1 and TRBJ2-1; TRBD2 aligns across 10 bases. CDR3 length: 16 amino acids. CDR1 is DFQATT, CDR2 SNEGSKA, per germline (reference sequence). Trimming at V came to 1 base and at J to 2 bases, leaving 5 bases not matched to a gene.